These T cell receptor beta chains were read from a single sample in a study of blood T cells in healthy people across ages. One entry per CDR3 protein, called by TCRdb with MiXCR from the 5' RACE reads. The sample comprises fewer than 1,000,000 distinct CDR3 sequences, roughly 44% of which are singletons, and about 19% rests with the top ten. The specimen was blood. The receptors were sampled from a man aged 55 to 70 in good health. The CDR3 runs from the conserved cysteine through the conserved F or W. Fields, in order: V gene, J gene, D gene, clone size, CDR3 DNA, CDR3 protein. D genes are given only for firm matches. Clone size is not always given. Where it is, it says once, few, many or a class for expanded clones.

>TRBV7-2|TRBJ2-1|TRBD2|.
TGTGCCAGCAGCCTAAGGGCGGGGGGACTCAATGAGCAGTTCTTC
CASSLRAGGLNEQFF
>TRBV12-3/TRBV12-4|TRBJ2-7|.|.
TGTGCCAGCAGCGTAAGCGCCCTAAGCTCCTACGAGCAGTACTTC
CASSVSALSSYEQYF
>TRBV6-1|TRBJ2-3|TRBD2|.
TGTGCCAGCATACGGGGAGGGTGGCAAGACGGTACGCAGTATTTT
CASIRGGWQDGTQYF
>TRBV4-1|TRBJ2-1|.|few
TGCGCCAGCAGCCAAGATAGAGGGGTGGGGGCCAATGAGCAGTTCTTC
CASSQDRGVGANEQFF
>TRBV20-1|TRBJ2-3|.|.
TGCAGTGGACTAGGAACAGGTGGCACAGATACGCAGTATTTT
CSGLGTGGTDTQYF
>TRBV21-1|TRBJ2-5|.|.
TGTGCCAGCAGCAAATGGTTGGGACTAGCGGGGCCCCGGGACCAAGAGACCCAGTACTTC
CASSKWLGLAGPRDQETQYF
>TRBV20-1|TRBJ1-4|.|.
TGCAGTGCTAGAGGGGCGGACAGTGCTTTGAGGTCTAATGAAAAACTGTTTTTT
CSARGADSALRSNEKLFF
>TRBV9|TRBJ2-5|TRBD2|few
TGTGCCAGCAGCGTAGGGAGCGGGGGTGAGACCCAGTACTTC
CASSVGSGGETQYF
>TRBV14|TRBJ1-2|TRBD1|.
TGTGCCAGCAGCCTGCGACAGGGAATAAGCGGCTACACCTTC
CASSLRQGISGYTF
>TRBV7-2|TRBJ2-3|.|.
TGTGCCAGCAAAGGACAGAGCGGCACAGATACGCAGTATTTT
CASKGQSGTDTQYF
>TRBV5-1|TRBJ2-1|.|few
TGCGCCAGCAGCTTTACTTTGGGGACCTACAATGAGCAGTTCTTC
CASSFTLGTYNEQFF
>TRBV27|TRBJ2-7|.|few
TGTGCCAGCAGTTCCCACCTGACAGACGCAAGCTACGAGCAGTACTTC
CASSSHLTDASYEQYF
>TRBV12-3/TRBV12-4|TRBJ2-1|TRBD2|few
TGTGCCAGCGGACCGGGACTAGCCCGCAATGAGCAGTTCTTC
CASGPGLARNEQFF
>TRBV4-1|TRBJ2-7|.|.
TGCGCCAGCAGCCAAGACCCTTACACATCAGTCTACGAGCAGTACTTC
CASSQDPYTSVYEQYF
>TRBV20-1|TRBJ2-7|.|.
TGCAGTGCATCTGACAGGCCTTTTTCCTACGAGCAGTACTTC
CSASDRPFSYEQYF
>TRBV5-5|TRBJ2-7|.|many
TGTGCCAGCAGCTTCGGGTACTCCTACGAGCAGTACTTC
CASSFGYSYEQYF
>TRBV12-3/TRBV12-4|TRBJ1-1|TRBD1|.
TGTGCCAGCAGTCCCCGACAGGGTAAGACTGAAGCTTTCTTT
CASSPRQGKTEAFF
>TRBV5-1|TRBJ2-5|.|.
TGCGCCAGCAGCGAGGGGTCAGAAGAGACCCAGTACTTC
CASSEGSEETQYF
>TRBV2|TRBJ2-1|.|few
TGTGCCAGCCGGAGTAGGGGAACCTCCTACAATGAGCAGTTCTTC
CASRSRGTSYNEQFF
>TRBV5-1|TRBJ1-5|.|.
TGCGCCAGCAGCTTGGGCGGACAGACTAGCAATCAGCCCCAGCATTTT
CASSLGGQTSNQPQHF
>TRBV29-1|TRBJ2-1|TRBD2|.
TGCAGCGTTGCCCTTAGCGGGGGGGCCTACAATGAGCAGTTCTTC
CSVALSGGAYNEQFF
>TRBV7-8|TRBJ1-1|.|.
TGTGCCAGCAGCTTTCCACCTTCCGGGACAAACACTGAAGCTTTCTTT
CASSFPPSGTNTEAFF
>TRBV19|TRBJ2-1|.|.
TGTGCCAGTAGTATCTGGGGGTCGGCGAACAATGAGCAGTTCTTC
CASSIWGSANNEQFF
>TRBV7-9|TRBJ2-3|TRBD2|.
TGTGCCAGCAGCTTAGCGGCCCCCGGGGGGGGAGATACGCAGTATTTT
CASSLAAPGGGDTQYF
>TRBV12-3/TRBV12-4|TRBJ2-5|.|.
TGTGCCAGCAGCCAAAGGAGTGAGGCCCAGTACTTC
CASSQRSEAQYF
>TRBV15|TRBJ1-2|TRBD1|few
TGTGCCACCAGCAGAGGACAGGGCTATGGCTACACCTTC
CATSRGQGYGYTF
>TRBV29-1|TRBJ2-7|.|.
TGCAGCGTCGTAGACGGGAGCCGGGTCGAGCAGTACTTC
CSVVDGSRVEQYF
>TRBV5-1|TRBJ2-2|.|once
TGCGCCAGCAGCCCGGCAGAGAGGAACGGGGAGCTGTTTTTT
CASSPAERNGELFF
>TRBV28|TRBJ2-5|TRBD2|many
TGTGCCAGCAGTTTGAACATCCTAGCGGGGGATCAAGAGACCCAGTACTTC
CASSLNILAGDQETQYF
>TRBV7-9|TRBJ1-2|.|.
TGTGCCAGCAGCGCTGCTCGAACCACCTATGGCTACACCTTC
CASSAARTTYGYTF
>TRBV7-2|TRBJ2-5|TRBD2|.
TGTGCCAGCAGTTCTAGCGGGGAGTACCAAGAGACCCAGTACTTC
CASSSSGEYQETQYF
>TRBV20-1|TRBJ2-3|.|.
TGCAGTGCTTTCGTAGGAGATACGCAGTATTTT
CSAFVGDTQYF
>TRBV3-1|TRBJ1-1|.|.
TGTGCCAGCAGCCAATCAGGGACCACTGAAGCTTTCTTT
CASSQSGTTEAFF
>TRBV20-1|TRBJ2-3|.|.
TGCAGTGCCCTACCGGGAGTCACAGATACGCAGTATTTT
CSALPGVTDTQYF
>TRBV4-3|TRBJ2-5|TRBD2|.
TGCGCCAGCAGCCCCCGGAGGGCGGGGGGGGAAGAGACCCAGTACTTC
CASSPRRAGGEETQYF
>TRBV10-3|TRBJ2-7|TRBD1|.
TGTGCCATCAGTGCGACAGGGGGCAATTACGAGCAGTACTTC
CAISATGGNYEQYF
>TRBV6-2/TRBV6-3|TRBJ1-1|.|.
TGTGCCAGCAGTTACCCGTCTTTAACTGGCCACAGTGAAGCTTTCTTT
CASSYPSLTGHSEAFF
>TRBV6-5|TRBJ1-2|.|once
TGTGCCGGCAGTTACTCGGCGTACTATGGCTACACCTTC
CAGSYSAYYGYTF
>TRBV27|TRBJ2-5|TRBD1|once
TGTGCCAGCAGCCGGGACAGGGCCTACAAGACCCAGTACTTC
CASSRDRAYKTQYF
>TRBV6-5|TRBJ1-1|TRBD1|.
TGTGCCAGCAGATCCGGGACAGGGGCTTTCTTT
CASRSGTGAFF
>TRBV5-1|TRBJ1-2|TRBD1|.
TGCGCCAGCAGCCGAACCGGGACAGGGGCCGATGGCTACACCTTC
CASSRTGTGADGYTF
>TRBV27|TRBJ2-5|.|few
TGTGCCAGCAGTTTAAACGGCAACCTCCAAGAGACCCAGTACTTC
CASSLNGNLQETQYF
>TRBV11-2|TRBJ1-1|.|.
TGTGCCAGCAGCCTCCGGACGGGGGAAGCTTTCTTT
CASSLRTGEAFF
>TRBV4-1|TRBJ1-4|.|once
TGCGCCAGCAGCTGGACGGGGGCAACTAATGAAAAACTGTTTTTT
CASSWTGATNEKLFF
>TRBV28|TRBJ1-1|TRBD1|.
TGTGCCAGCAGCTCAGGGGTGCAGGGGGCGGTGAACACTGAAGCTTTCTTT
CASSSGVQGAVNTEAFF
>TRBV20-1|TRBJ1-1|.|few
TGCAGTGCCCTGGACACAATGAACACTGAAGCTTTCTTT
CSALDTMNTEAFF
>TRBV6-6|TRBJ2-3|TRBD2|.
TGTGCCAGTAGCGCGGGAGCGGGGTGGGAAGATACGCAGTATTTT
CASSAGAGWEDTQYF
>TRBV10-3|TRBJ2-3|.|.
TGTGCCATCAGTGAGGCAGGGGGCACAGATACGCAGTATTTT
CAISEAGGTDTQYF
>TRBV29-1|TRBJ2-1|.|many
TGCAGCGTTAGGCCTAACTACAATGAGCAGTTCTTC
CSVRPNYNEQFF
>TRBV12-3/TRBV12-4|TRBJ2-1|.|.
TGTGCCAGCAGTTTAGTTGTCTATGAGCAGTTCTTC
CASSLVVYEQFF
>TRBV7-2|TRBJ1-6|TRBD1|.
TGTGCCAGCAGCTTAACCGGGACAGGGAGCTCCTATAATTCACCCCTCCACTTT
CASSLTGTGSSYNSPLHF
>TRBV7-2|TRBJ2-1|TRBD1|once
TGTGCCAGCAGCTTAACGGCGGGTGACAGGGTGATTGAGCAGTTCTTC
CASSLTAGDRVIEQFF
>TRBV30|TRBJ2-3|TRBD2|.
TGTGCCTGGAGTGTAACTAGCGTGGCAGATACGCAGTATTTT
CAWSVTSVADTQYF